The 20 T cell receptor beta chains reported below all come from one sample, sequenced in a study of blood T cell repertoires in COVID-19. The protocol was immunoSEQ multiplex PCR, while the TCRdb copy is restricted to in-frame clones and leaves out a portion. This sample has 150,000 to 200,000 clones, with over 70% found just once. The material sequenced was peripheral blood. These receptor sequences come from a man in his 60s with acute or convalescent COVID-19.

This chain links TRBV5-6 with TRBJ2-1; the D gene is possibly TRBD2 (6 bases). Trimming removed 4 bases from V and 0 bases from J, with 14 bases in between. From germline, CDR1 is SGHDT and CDR2 YYEEEE. The CDR3 has 16 amino acids. CDR3 residues: CASSAEAGSSYNEQFF. CDR3 bases: TGTGCCAGCAGCGCAGAGGCGGGATCCTCCTACAATGAGCAGTTCTTC.

This clone came up a few times. The chain carries TRBV6-5 and TRBJ2-1; D is possibly TRBD2 (6 bases). V gave up 3 bases and J gave up 2 bases, with 11 bases separating them. Germline loops: CDR1 MNHEY, CDR2 SVGAGI. CDR3 length: 15 amino acids. DNA for the CDR3: TGTGCCAGCAGTTATCGTAGCGGTACCTACAATGAGCAGTTCTTC. This gives the protein CASSYRSGTYNEQFF.

The chain combines TRBV6-2 or TRBV6-3 with TRBJ1-1; 7 bases agree with TRBD1. Trimming removed 2 bases from V and 6 bases from J; junction bases left unmatched: 6. Germline CDR1 MNHEY, CDR2 SVGEGT. The CDR3 covers 14 residues. The CDR3 sequence is CASSYPGQTSEAFF. In DNA form, the CDR3 reads TGTGCCAGCAGTTACCCGGGACAGACTTCTGAAGCTTTCTTT.

CDR3: CAISEGSMNTEAFF. In DNA form, the CDR3 reads TGTGCCATCAGTGAAGGGAGCATGAACACTGAAGCTTTCTTT. The chain joins TRBV10-3 to TRBJ1-1; D not resolved. The CDR3 contains 14 residues. Germline V CDR1 and CDR2: ENHRY, SYGVKD. The V end lost 3 bases, the J end lost 0 bases, and 8 bases lay between the germline ends.

The rearrangement uses TRBV6-6 and TRBJ2-6, with TRBD1 as a possible D gene (6 bases). Trimming pared 7 bases from V and 1 base from J, leaving 14 bases between. CDR3 length equals 16 residues. The V gene's germline CDR1 is MNHNY and CDR2 SVGAGI (reference sequence). The CDR3 loop reads CASTPRGTSGANVLTF. CDR3 in DNA: TGTGCCAGCACTCCCAGGGGCACTTCTGGGGCCAACGTCCTGACTTTC.

V usage is TRBV12-5 and J usage is TRBJ2-7; 9 bases agree with TRBD1. With 5 bases clipped from V and 5 bases from J, the junction kept 10 bases outside the gene matches. Germline assignment: CDR1 LGHNT and CDR2 FRNRAP. The CDR3 is made up of 15 amino acids. The CDR3 here is CASGPRFGTGNEQYF. The CDR3 coding sequence is TGTGCTAGTGGTCCCAGATTCGGGACAGGGAACGAGCAGTACTTC. The full variable domain, rest sourced from reference TRBV12-5 and TRBJ2-7, is DARVTQTPRHKVTEMGQEVTMRCQPILGHNTVFWYRQTMMQGLELLAYFRNRAPLDDSGMPKDRFSAEMPDATLATLKIQPSEPRDSAVYFCASGPRFGTGNEQYFGPGTRLTVT.

V usage is TRBV9 and J usage is TRBJ2-1; the match to TRBD2 covers 7 bases. The CDR3 sequence is 14 residues long. V was pared by 1 base and J by 5 bases, with 3 bases of the junction left unmatched. Germline lookup yields CDR1 SGDLS and CDR2 YYNGEE. The CDR3 nucleotides are TGTGCCAGCAGCGTAAGGGACTATCACAATGAGCAGTTCTTC. Translating gives CASSVRDYHNEQFF.

V gene TRBV6-2 or TRBV6-3 combines with J gene TRBJ2-7; D is possibly TRBD1 (5 bases). This CDR3 comprises 12 residues. V was pared by 2 bases and J by 9 bases, with 11 bases between. Germline V CDR1 and CDR2: MNHEY, SVGEGT. This chain's CDR3 is CASSYPGNRQYF. The CDR3 DNA sequence: TGTGCCAGCAGTTACCCAGGGAATCGGCAGTACTTC.

V and J are TRBV6-1 and TRBJ1-2; D gene ambiguous. Trimming pared 1 base from V and 3 bases from J, leaving 6 bases between. The germline CDR1 and CDR2 sequences are MNHNS and SASEGT. The CDR3 is 13 amino acids. CDR3 protein: CASSEGGDYGYTF. The CDR3 DNA reads as TGTGCCAGCAGTGAAGGCGGAGACTATGGCTACACCTTC.

This chain joins TRBV7-2 and TRBJ2-3, with 8 positions matching TRBD2. Per germline, CDR1 SGHTA and CDR2 FQGNSA. After removal of 2 bases from V and 4 bases from J, the junction contained 8 bases not matched to a gene. This CDR3 has 16 residues. The CDR3 nucleotides are TGTGCCAGCAGCTTAATCGCGGGGGGCAGGGCAGATACGCAGTATTTT. Its protein is CASSLIAGGRADTQYF. Drawing the rest from reference TRBV7-2 and TRBJ2-3, the complete variable domain is GAGVSQSPSNKVTEKGKDVELRCDPISGHTALYWYRQSLGQGLEFLIYFQGNSAPDKSGLPSDRFSAERTGGSVSTLTIQRTQQEDSAVYLCASSLIAGGRADTQYFGPGTRLTVL.

The J gene is TRBJ1-4, the V gene TRBV7-2; tentatively, D is TRBD1 (6 bases). V gave up 5 bases and J gave up 7 bases, with 14 bases separating them. Germline CDR1 and CDR2: SGHTA and FQGNSA. This CDR3 is built from 14 residues. CDR3 residues: CASSPRQGGEKLFF. The CDR3 bases are TGTGCCAGCAGCCCTCGTCAAGGGGGTGAAAAACTGTTTTTT.

V gene TRBV30 combines with J gene TRBJ1-2; D remains ambiguous. The V end lost 0 bases, the J end lost 7 bases, and 9 bases lay between the germline ends. From germline, CDR1 is GTSNPN and CDR2 SVGIG (reference sequence). The CDR3 spans 12 residues. This CDR3 is CAWSVRTVGYTF. CDR3 in DNA: TGTGCCTGGAGTGTGAGAACAGTTGGCTACACCTTC.

The rearrangement joins TRBV14 to TRBJ2-5, with TRBD1 identical over 8 bases. The CDR3 has 17 amino acids. V dropped 0 bases and J dropped 5; count of bases not matched to a gene: 11. Germline loops: CDR1 SGHDN, CDR2 FVKESK. This CDR3 is CASSQELFTGGRETQYF. The CDR3, as DNA: TGTGCCAGCAGCCAAGAGTTGTTCACAGGGGGACGGGAGACCCAGTACTTC.

This clone has just a few counts. The chain is built from TRBV3-1 (or the pseudogene TRBV3-2) and TRBJ2-7; TRBD2 matches 8 bases. J was trimmed by 4 bases and V by 0 bases; bases with no gene match: 8. Per the germline V gene, CDR1 is LGHDT and CDR2 is YNNKEL (reference sequence). The CDR3 contains 16 residues. CDR3 nucleotides: TGTGCCAGCAGCCAAGAGACCGGTAGCGGGGCGTACGAGCAGTACTTC. It translates to CASSQETGSGAYEQYF.

The sample holds a few counts of this clone. The gene calls are TRBV20-1 and TRBJ2-3, with D tentatively TRBD2 (5 bases). Per the germline V gene, CDR1 is DFQATT and CDR2 is SNEGSKA (reference sequence). This CDR3 comprises 11 residues. This CDR3 reads CSPSGVDTQYF. Written as DNA, the CDR3 is TGCAGCCCATCCGGGGTAGATACGCAGTATTTT.

The chain joins TRBV19 to TRBJ2-2; weak D call: TRBD2 (6 bases). This CDR3 is 16 amino acids long. The V gene lost 7 bases and the J gene lost 6 bases, with 21 bases spanning the gap. The V gene's germline CDR1 is LNHDA and CDR2 SQIVND (reference sequence). The CDR3 loop is CASTPSAGFGAGELFF. In nucleotides, the CDR3 is TGTGCCAGTACCCCTAGCGCGGGGTTTGGGGCCGGGGAGCTGTTTTTT.

The chain recombines TRBV6-1 with TRBJ2-7, with D perhaps TRBD1 (6 bases). V lost 1 base, J lost 2 bases, and 18 bases lay in between. The CDR3 sequence is 17 residues long. Germline V gene data show CDR1 as MNHNS and CDR2 as SASEGT. CDR3 bases: TGTGCCAGCAGTGAAGTCTCCCAGGGGTGGGAACCCTACGAGCAGTACTTC. Translating it yields CASSEVSQGWEPYEQYF.

The genes are TRBV11-2 and TRBJ1-6, with 7 nucleotides matching TRBD1. Trimming took 2 bases from V and 10 from J; bases not matched to a gene: 5. This CDR3 contains 14 residues. Germline CDR1 is SGHAT and CDR2 is FQNNGV. For the CDR3, the DNA is TGTGCCAGCAGCTTACAAAGAGGGGGCTCACCCCTCCACTTT. Protein sequence: CASSLQRGGSPLHF.

The chain is built from TRBV7-2 and TRBJ2-7; TRBD2 aligns across 12 bases. The CDR3 contains 16 residues. V dropped 0 bases and J dropped 6; count of bases not matched to a gene: 6. Germline CDR1 is SGHTA and CDR2 is FQGNSA. CDR3: CASSLAPTSGSTEQYF. CDR3 bases: TGTGCCAGCAGCTTAGCGCCGACTAGCGGGAGTACCGAGCAGTACTTC.

The chain combines TRBV4-1 with TRBJ1-1; 7 bases fit TRBD1. In germline, CDR1 is MGHRA, CDR2 YSYEKL. The trim removed 1 base at V and 6 bases at J, leaving 8 bases unmatched. The CDR3 totals 15 residues. The CDR3 loop reads CASSQGTDRDAEAFF. The DNA for the CDR3 is TGCGCCAGCAGCCAAGGCACCGACAGGGACGCTGAAGCTTTCTTT.